This T cell receptor (beta chain) was identified in a study of CD8 T cells in Susac syndrome. Background on the study: At the time of blood draw, patients with Susac syndrome were therapy-naive, receiving corticosteroids, or receiving intravenous immunoglobulin alone.

Reverse transcription of roughly 0.5 to 1 ug RNA used random hexamers. TCRdb ran MiXCR on the immunoSEQ multiplex PCR reads and lists one entry per CDR3 protein. The sample has 200,000 to 250,000 distinct CDR3 sequences, 94% seen once. Peripheral blood CD8+ and CD4+ T cells were profiled by TCR beta sequencing. The authors negatively isolated CD8+ and CD4+ T cells and FACS-enriched TEMRA cells. The CDR3 loop spans 16 amino acids. Germline-derived CDR1 and CDR2 are SGHTA and FQGTGA. With 5 bases clipped from V and 6 bases from J, the junction kept 8 bases outside the gene matches. Sequenced input: CD4+ T cells from PBMCs. This TCR was recovered from a human donor with Susac syndrome. The chain recombines TRBV7-3 with TRBJ1-6, with 9 bases lining up with TRBD1. Here the CDR3 DNA reads TGTGCCAGCAGCCTTGCGGGGACAGGGACTAATTCACCCCTCCACTTT. It codes for CASSLAGTGTNSPLHF. Based on the CDR3 plus reference TRBV7-3 and TRBJ1-6, the full variable domain is GAGVSQTPSNKVTEKGKYVELRCDPISGHTALYWYRQSLGQGPEFLIYFQGTGAADDSGLPNDRFFAVRPEGSVSTLKIQRTERGDSAVYLCASSLAGTGTNSPLHFGNGTRLTVT.